Following are 23 T cell receptor beta chains from one sample sequenced in a study of beta chain features in type 1 diabetes. Expressed TCRB transcripts got sequenced, as all isolated RNA was reverse transcribed. Repertoires were generated with immunoSEQ multiplex PCR, while TCRdb's copy carries only in-frame clones and drops some. The profile covers 160,000 or so clones, with approximately 8.8% appearing a single time and approximately 0.7% taken by the ten largest. These receptors are not linked to any known antigen. The study, taken as a whole, reports: Significant though moderate, a shortening of TCRB CDR3s appeared in all four CD4+ subsets of Type 1 diabetes patients.

The sample comprised central memory CD4+ T cells from blood. These receptors originate from a woman younger than 45 with type 1 diabetes.

This clone was recorded a few times. The chain couples TRBV5-1 to TRBJ2-7; D is perhaps TRBD2 (5 bases). The germline gives CDR1 SGHRS, CDR2 YFSETQ. The ends were cut back, 3 bases at V and 2 bases at J, with 9 bases in the middle. The CDR3 length is 13 residues. DNA for the CDR3: TGCGCCAGCAGCTGGGAGAGGGCCTACGAGCAGTACTTC. It codes for CASSWERAYEQYF.

This clone showed up just a few times. The CDR3 here is CASSSAELSGANVLTF. CDR3 nucleotides: TGCGCCAGCAGTTCCGCGGAGCTCTCTGGGGCCAACGTCCTGACTTTC. The chain has TRBV4-1 and TRBJ2-6; no clear D gene. This CDR3 contains 16 residues. Trimming took 6 bases from V and 0 from J, leaving 12 bases between them. Germline V gene sequence: CDR1 MGHRA, CDR2 YSYEKL.

Many counts were recorded for this clone. At the DNA level, this CDR3 is encoded by other sequences in the same sample as well. The rearrangement links TRBV28 to TRBJ2-7; 10 bases fit TRBD2. The CDR3 is 14 amino acids. Trimming removed 5 bases from V and 4 bases from J; junction bases left unmatched: 5. In germline, CDR1 is MDHEN, CDR2 SYDVKM. The CDR3 loop is CASSRTSGPYEQYF. DNA of the CDR3: TGTGCCAGCAGTCGGACTAGCGGCCCATACGAGCAGTACTTC. Using reference TRBV28 and TRBJ2-7 for the parts outside the CDR3, the full variable domain is DVKVTQSSRYLVKRTGEKVFLECVQDMDHENMFWYRQDPGLGLRLIYFSYDVKMKEKGDIPEGYSVSREKKERFSLILESASTNQTSMYLCASSRTSGPYEQYFGPGTRLTVT.

This clone was detected a few times. The rearrangement uses TRBV7-3 and TRBJ1-5; 8 nucleotides align to TRBD1. The CDR3 has 12 residues. The germline gives CDR1 SGHTA, CDR2 FQGTGA. Trimming at V came to 5 bases and at J to 15 bases, leaving 9 bases not matched to a gene. CDR3 coding DNA: TGTGCCAGCAGCGGACATACAGGGGGTCTGCATTTT. It specifies CASSGHTGGLHF.

This clone has only a few counts. This chain uses TRBV6-5 with TRBJ1-5; the D gene is possibly TRBD1 (5 bases). Germline V CDR1 and CDR2: MNHEY, SVGAGI. The V gene lost 0 bases and the J gene lost 7 bases, with 13 bases spanning the gap. The CDR3 consists of 15 residues. The CDR3 DNA follows: TGTGCCAGCAGTTACTCGAAGAGGGGAGGCCAGCCCCAGCATTTT. Translation: CASSYSKRGGQPQHF.

This clone appeared a few times. J is TRBJ2-1 and V is TRBV2; TRBD2 matches 7 bases. J was trimmed by 5 bases and V by 6 bases; bases with no gene match: 16. Germline V gene lookup returns CDR1 SNHLY and CDR2 FYNNEI. This CDR3 is 17 amino acids long. The CDR3 loop reads CASSTTQGRGSHNEQFF. The CDR3 bases are TGTGCCAGCAGCACAACGCAGGGTCGCGGGAGCCACAATGAGCAGTTCTTC.

This clone was picked up a small number of times. J is TRBJ2-1 and V is TRBV9; D is ambiguous. Germline CDR1 is SGDLS and CDR2 is YYNGEE. Trimming cost V 0 bases and J 3 bases, with 7 bases left between them. This CDR3 region has 14 residues. DNA for the CDR3: TGTGCCAGCAGCGTAGACCTGAGCTACAATGAGCAGTTCTTC. It codes for CASSVDLSYNEQFF. Together with reference TRBV9 and TRBJ2-1, the CDR3 gives the full variable domain: DSGVTQTPKHLITATGQRVTLRCSPRSGDLSVYWYQQSLDQGLQFLIQYYNGEERAKGNILERFSAQQFPDLHSELNLSSLELGDSALYFCASSVDLSYNEQFFGPGTRLTVL.

The CDR3 bases are TGTGCCAGTAGTTCCAGGACAGGGGGAGCAGATACGCAGTATTTT. Encoded protein: CASSSRTGGADTQYF. This sequence joins TRBV19 and TRBJ2-3; 10 bases agree with TRBD1. Unmatched junction bases numbered 6, after V lost 5 bases and J lost 4 bases. The CDR3 is 15 amino acids. Per the germline V gene, CDR1 is LNHDA and CDR2 is SQIVND (reference sequence).

This clone was found a few times. The V gene is TRBV21-1, the J gene TRBJ1-4; the tabulated D call, TRBD1, remains unverified against the DNA. TRBV21-1 is noted as a pseudogene. CDR3 length: 14 amino acids. The CDR3 loop is CASKKQAFNEKLFF. The CDR3 coding sequence is TGTGCCAGCAAGAAACAGGCCTTTAATGAAAAACTGTTTTTT.

This clone has only a few counts. The rearrangement links TRBV15 to TRBJ2-1; D not resolved. This CDR3 spans 15 amino acids. V was trimmed by 0 bases and J by 7 bases, leaving 13 bases between them. Germline lookup yields CDR1 LNHNV and CDR2 YYDKDF (reference sequence). The CDR3 DNA sequence: TGTGCCACCAGCAGAGATGGCGGAACCATTAATGAGCAGTTCTTC. As protein: CATSRDGGTINEQFF.

This clone was recorded a few times. V is TRBV10-3 and J is TRBJ2-3; the D gene is possibly TRBD2 (5 bases). Trimming took off 1 base at V and 3 bases at J, with 11 bases between the two ends. The CDR3 is 15 residues long. The germline gives CDR1 ENHRY, CDR2 SYGVKD. DNA for the CDR3: TGTGCCATCAGTGAGTTAAGCGGAGGAACAGATACGCAGTATTTT. Protein sequence: CAISELSGGTDTQYF.

The chain links TRBV7-9 to TRBJ2-1; the match to TRBD2 covers 8 bases. This CDR3 has 15 residues. CDR1 SEHNR and CDR2 FQNEAQ come from the germline V gene (reference sequence). V lost 5 bases, J lost 4 bases, and 7 bases stayed unmatched. This CDR3 is CASSPFSGAYNEQFF. Here the CDR3 DNA reads TGTGCCAGCAGCCCTTTTAGCGGGGCGTACAATGAGCAGTTCTTC.

This clone was picked up a small number of times. The chain uses TRBV5-1 and TRBJ2-7, with D tentatively TRBD2 (6 bases). The CDR3 runs 15 residues. Germline CDR1 is SGHRS and CDR2 is YFSETQ. V lost 0 bases and J 7 bases, leaving 17 bases between the germline ends. The CDR3 DNA sequence: TGCGCCAGCAGCTTGGAGGGACTCTCTGCACGGGAGCAGTACTTC. As protein: CASSLEGLSAREQYF.

There are many counts of this clone. The chain carries TRBV2 and TRBJ1-2, with unresolved D. This CDR3 has 12 residues. The V end lost 11 bases, the J end lost 5 bases, and 15 bases lay between the germline ends. Germline V gene data show CDR1 as SNHLY and CDR2 as FYNNEI. The CDR3 nucleotides are TGTGCCGAGCGGAAGGCAGATTATGGCTACACCTTC. This encodes CAERKADYGYTF.

This chain uses TRBV7-9 with TRBJ2-7, with D possibly TRBD2 on 6 matching bases. The J call could be wrong; TRBJ2-1 is a better fit for the DNA end. This CDR3 is 14 amino acids long. Looked up from germline, CDR1 is SEHNR and CDR2 is FQNEAQ (reference sequence). This chain's CDR3 is CASSLLAGPHEQFF. CDR3 bases: TGTGCCAGCAGCTTATTGGCGGGACCACATGAGCAGTTCTTC.

The chain combines TRBV11-2 with TRBJ2-3; 8 nucleotides line up with TRBD2. Germline-derived CDR1 and CDR2 are SGHAT and FQNNGV. The CDR3 length is 16 residues. Trimming took 5 bases from V and 6 from J; bases not matched to a gene: 13. CDR3 DNA: TGTGCCAGCAGCCGCAAACTAGCGGCAGAGGGGGATACGCAGTATTTT. It specifies CASSRKLAAEGDTQYF. Based on the CDR3 plus reference TRBV11-2 and TRBJ2-3, the full variable domain is EAGVAQSPRYKIIEKRQSVAFWCNPISGHATLYWYQQILGQGPKLLIQFQNNGVVDDSQLPKDRFSAERLKGVDSTLKIQPAKLEDSAVYLCASSRKLAAEGDTQYFGPGTRLTVL.

This clone appeared many times. The chain carries TRBV28 and TRBJ2-3; D call uncertain. Trimming took 6 bases from V and 1 from J, leaving 5 bases between them. The CDR3 runs to 12 residues. Per the germline V gene, CDR1 is MDHEN and CDR2 is SYDVKM. CDR3: CASSLGTDTQYF. The CDR3 DNA is TGTGCCAGCAGCCTCGGCACAGATACGCAGTATTTT.

This clone was recorded a few times. The chain carries TRBV4-1 and TRBJ2-2, with 8 nucleotides matching TRBD2. This CDR3 is 17 amino acids long. CDR1 is MGHRA, CDR2 YSYEKL, per germline. Trimming at V came to 4 bases and at J to 3 bases, leaving 10 bases not matched to a gene. The CDR3 DNA reads TGCGCCAGCAGCCCGGGGGGGAGCGGGAGATACACCGGGGAGCTGTTTTTT. It is translated as CASSPGGSGRYTGELFF.

This clone was observed a handful of times. The rearrangement uses TRBV7-8 and TRBJ2-5; D perhaps matches TRBD1 (5 bases). V dropped 0 bases and J dropped 4 bases, with 12 bases sitting between them. CDR1 SGHVS and CDR2 FQNEAQ come from the germline V gene. The CDR3 is 15 residues long. CDR3 in amino acids: CASSLAGQLGETQYF. CDR3 coding DNA: TGTGCCAGCAGCTTAGCGGGGCAGCTTGGAGAGACCCAGTACTTC.

J is TRBJ1-2 and V is TRBV28; D remains ambiguous. Trimming stripped 5 bases from V and 5 bases from J, with 9 bases between. Germline lookup yields CDR1 MDHEN and CDR2 SYDVKM. This CDR3 has 12 amino acids. The CDR3 DNA sequence: TGTGCCAGCAGTCTCGGAGGGTATGGCTACACCTTC. It translates to CASSLGGYGYTF.

This clone was seen only a few times. The gene calls are TRBV5-1 and TRBJ2-6, with D perhaps TRBD2 (6 bases). Trimming stripped 3 bases from V and 3 bases from J, with 10 bases between. The CDR3 sequence is 15 residues long. Germline values: CDR1 SGHRS, CDR2 YFSETQ. CDR3: CASSWGDSGANVLTF. In DNA, the CDR3 is TGCGCCAGCAGCTGGGGGGATAGTGGGGCCAACGTCCTGACTTTC.

The chain uses TRBV7-6 and TRBJ2-2; possible D gene TRBD2, 7 bases. Germline CDR1 is SGHVS and CDR2 is FNYEAQ. CDR3 length equals 15 residues. The V end was cut by 4 bases, the J end by 8 bases, with 17 bases between. The CDR3 region is CASSSPRGGDGELFF. CDR3 nucleotides: TGTGCCAGCAGCTCGCCGAGAGGGGGGGATGGGGAGCTGTTTTTT.

In regard to this clone: The same CDR3 is also encoded by other DNA sequences in this sample. This chain joins TRBV9 and TRBJ2-5; perhaps TRBD2 as D (6 bases). The CDR3 extends over 15 amino acids. V lost 0 bases and J 3 bases, leaving 12 bases between the germline ends. Germline loops: CDR1 SGDLS, CDR2 YYNGEE. The CDR3 spells CASSVGAGGEETQYF. The CDR3 bases are TGTGCCAGCAGCGTAGGTGCTGGCGGGGAAGAGACCCAGTACTTC. Full variable domain (rest looked up from reference TRBV9 and TRBJ2-5): DSGVTQTPKHLITATGQRVTLRCSPRSGDLSVYWYQQSLDQGLQFLIQYYNGEERAKGNILERFSAQQFPDLHSELNLSSLELGDSALYFCASSVGAGGEETQYFGPGTRLLVL.